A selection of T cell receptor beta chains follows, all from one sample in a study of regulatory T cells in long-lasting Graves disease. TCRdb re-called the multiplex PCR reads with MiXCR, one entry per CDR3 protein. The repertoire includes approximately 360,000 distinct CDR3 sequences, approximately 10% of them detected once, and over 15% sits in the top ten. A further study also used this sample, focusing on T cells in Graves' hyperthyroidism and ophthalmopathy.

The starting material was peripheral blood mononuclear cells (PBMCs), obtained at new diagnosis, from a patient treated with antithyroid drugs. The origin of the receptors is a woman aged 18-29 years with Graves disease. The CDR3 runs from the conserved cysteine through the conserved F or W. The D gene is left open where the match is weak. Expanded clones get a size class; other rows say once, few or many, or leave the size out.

cdr3_aa: CASSYSGGTADTQYF; cdr3_nt: TGTGCCAGCAGTTACTCTGGCGGGACGGCAGATACGCAGTATTTT; j_call: TRBJ2-3; d_call: -; clone_size: many; v_call: TRBV6-2/TRBV6-3
cdr3_aa: CASSQVARALGQPQHF; cdr3_nt: TGCGCCAGCAGCCAAGTTGCACGGGCGTTGGGTCAGCCCCAGCATTTT; j_call: TRBJ1-5; d_call: -; clone_size: -; v_call: TRBV4-1
cdr3_aa: CASSLIGQGRTLPYQPQHF; cdr3_nt: TGTGCCAGCAGCTTAATAGGGCAGGGCCGCACCTTACCCTATCAGCCCCAGCATTTT; j_call: TRBJ1-5; d_call: -; clone_size: many; v_call: TRBV7-8
cdr3_aa: CASSLWGQNTEAFF; cdr3_nt: TGTGCCAGCAGTTTATGGGGGCAAAACACTGAAGCTTTCTTT; j_call: TRBJ1-1; d_call: -; clone_size: -; v_call: TRBV27
cdr3_aa: CASSEDVVETQYF; cdr3_nt: TGTGCCAGCAGTGAGGATGTTGTGGAGACCCAGTACTTC; j_call: TRBJ2-5; d_call: -; clone_size: many; v_call: TRBV2
cdr3_aa: CSARRSSGETQYF; cdr3_nt: TGCAGTGCTAGAAGGTCCAGCGGAGAGACCCAGTACTTC; j_call: TRBJ2-5; d_call: -; clone_size: many; v_call: TRBV20-1
cdr3_aa: CASSTRTSRGGGTQYF; cdr3_nt: TGTGCCAGCAGCACCCGGACGAGTAGGGGGGGTGGGACCCAGTACTTC; j_call: TRBJ2-5; d_call: -; clone_size: many; v_call: TRBV7-2
cdr3_aa: CASSLWVTSGSSYNEQFF; cdr3_nt: TGCGCCAGCAGCTTGTGGGTGACTAGCGGGAGCTCCTACAATGAGCAGTTCTTC; j_call: TRBJ2-1; d_call: TRBD2; clone_size: -; v_call: TRBV5-1
cdr3_aa: CASGLSRDRETYEQYF; cdr3_nt: TGTGCTAGTGGTTTGTCGCGGGACAGAGAGACCTACGAGCAGTACTTC; j_call: TRBJ2-7; d_call: -; clone_size: many; v_call: TRBV12-5
cdr3_aa: CASSGTPETQYF; cdr3_nt: TGTGCCAGCTCCGGGACTCCAGAGACCCAGTACTTC; j_call: TRBJ2-5; d_call: -; clone_size: many; v_call: TRBV12-3/TRBV12-4
cdr3_aa: CASTATAYNEQFF; cdr3_nt: TGTGCCAGCACCGCGACAGCCTACAATGAGCAGTTCTTC; j_call: TRBJ2-1; d_call: -; clone_size: -; v_call: TRBV12-3/TRBV12-4
cdr3_aa: CASRILAGYEQYF; cdr3_nt: TGTGCCAGCAGAATCCTAGCGGGCTACGAGCAGTACTTC; j_call: TRBJ2-7; d_call: TRBD2; clone_size: -; v_call: TRBV2
cdr3_aa: CASSLRRLSGMSYNEQFF; cdr3_nt: TGTGCCAGCAGCCTTAGACGTCTTAGCGGGATGTCCTACAATGAGCAGTTCTTC; j_call: TRBJ2-1; d_call: TRBD2; clone_size: many; v_call: TRBV7-3
cdr3_aa: CASSSFSGREIYEQYF; cdr3_nt: TGTGCCAGCAGCTCGTTTAGCGGGAGGGAGATCTACGAGCAGTACTTC; j_call: TRBJ2-7; d_call: TRBD2; clone_size: -; v_call: TRBV5-6
cdr3_aa: CSAGGLFDTQYF; cdr3_nt: TGCAGTGCGGGGGGACTATTCGACACCCAGTACTTC; j_call: TRBJ2-5; d_call: TRBD2; clone_size: many; v_call: TRBV20-1
cdr3_aa: CASSFYGFTGELFF; cdr3_nt: TGTGCCAGCAGCTTTTACGGGTTCACCGGGGAGCTGTTTTTT; j_call: TRBJ2-2; d_call: -; clone_size: -; v_call: TRBV5-6
cdr3_aa: CASTLNGPNYGYTF; cdr3_nt: TGTGCCAGCACCCTGAATGGGCCTAACTATGGCTACACCTTC; j_call: TRBJ1-2; d_call: -; clone_size: many; v_call: TRBV12-3/TRBV12-4
cdr3_aa: CASTPSGTNYEQYF; cdr3_nt: TGTGCCAGCACTCCGTCCGGCACCAACTACGAGCAGTACTTC; j_call: TRBJ2-7; d_call: -; clone_size: many; v_call: TRBV28
cdr3_aa: CPSSSGSFNSPLHF; cdr3_nt: TGTCCCAGCAGTTCGGGATCTTTCAATTCACCCCTCCACTTT; j_call: TRBJ1-6; d_call: -; clone_size: many; v_call: TRBV12-3/TRBV12-4
cdr3_aa: CAWATVTADTQYF; cdr3_nt: TGTGCCTGGGCTACGGTGACAGCAGATACGCAGTATTTT; j_call: TRBJ2-3; d_call: -; clone_size: few; v_call: TRBV30
cdr3_aa: CASSSTNRESLFDSNQPQHF; cdr3_nt: TGTGCCAGCAGTTCAACGAACCGGGAGTCCCTTTTTGATAGCAATCAGCCCCAGCATTTT; j_call: TRBJ1-5; d_call: -; clone_size: many; v_call: TRBV12-3/TRBV12-4
cdr3_aa: CASSQADHRWGTQYF; cdr3_nt: TGTGCCAGCAGCCAAGCCGACCACCGGTGGGGTACGCAGTATTTT; j_call: TRBJ2-3; d_call: -; clone_size: many; v_call: TRBV14
cdr3_aa: CASRLRGSNEQFF; cdr3_nt: TGTGCCAGCCGCCTGCGGGGAAGCAATGAGCAGTTCTTC; j_call: TRBJ2-1; d_call: -; clone_size: -; v_call: TRBV6-1
cdr3_aa: CASSLRVSVDSPLHF; cdr3_nt: TGTGCCAGCAGCCTTCGAGTGTCTGTAGATTCACCCCTCCACTTT; j_call: TRBJ1-6; d_call: -; clone_size: many; v_call: TRBV7-2
cdr3_aa: CASSEQGLNEKLFF; cdr3_nt: TGTGCCAGCAGCGAACAGGGGCTTAATGAAAAACTGTTTTTT; j_call: TRBJ1-4; d_call: TRBD1; clone_size: many; v_call: TRBV7-9
cdr3_aa: CSGLQGADEKLFF; cdr3_nt: TGCAGCGGTTTACAGGGAGCGGATGAAAAACTGTTTTTT; j_call: TRBJ1-4; d_call: -; clone_size: many; v_call: TRBV29-1
cdr3_aa: CASLLGNTEAFF; cdr3_nt: TGTGCCAGTTTATTGGGGAACACTGAAGCTTTCTTT; j_call: TRBJ1-1; d_call: -; clone_size: many; v_call: TRBV12-3/TRBV12-4
cdr3_aa: CASSQLAGNYNEQFF; cdr3_nt: TGTGCCAGCAGTCAACTAGCGGGGAATTACAATGAGCAGTTCTTC; j_call: TRBJ2-1; d_call: TRBD2; clone_size: many; v_call: TRBV27
cdr3_aa: CASSEAPRAGLQPQHF; cdr3_nt: TGTGCCAGCAGTGAAGCGCCTAGGGCAGGACTCCAGCCCCAGCATTTT; j_call: TRBJ1-5; d_call: -; clone_size: few; v_call: TRBV2
cdr3_aa: CASKAAGQRYF; cdr3_nt: TGTGCCAGCAAGGCAGCGGGACAAAGGTACTTC; j_call: TRBJ2-5; d_call: -; clone_size: many; v_call: TRBV12-3/TRBV12-4
cdr3_aa: CSARVQSMGRDTQYF; cdr3_nt: TGCAGTGCTAGAGTCCAATCAATGGGCAGAGATACGCAGTATTTT; j_call: TRBJ2-3; d_call: -; clone_size: -; v_call: TRBV20-1
cdr3_aa: CASSLLVWFEQYF; cdr3_nt: TGTGCCAGCAGCTTACTAGTCTGGTTCGAGCAGTACTTC; j_call: TRBJ2-7; d_call: -; clone_size: many; v_call: TRBV11-2
cdr3_aa: CSARDPRDQETQYF; cdr3_nt: TGCAGTGCTAGAGATCCTAGAGACCAAGAGACCCAGTACTTC; j_call: TRBJ2-5; d_call: -; clone_size: many; v_call: TRBV20-1
cdr3_aa: CASSPGQNTGELFF; cdr3_nt: TGTGCCAGCAGTCCGGGACAGAACACCGGGGAGCTGTTTTTT; j_call: TRBJ2-2; d_call: -; clone_size: many; v_call: TRBV27
cdr3_aa: CASSHPTFGTEAFF; cdr3_nt: TGCGCCAGCAGCCACCCTACTTTTGGCACTGAAGCTTTCTTT; j_call: TRBJ1-1; d_call: -; clone_size: many; v_call: TRBV5-1
cdr3_aa: CSASRGPAYSNQPQHF; cdr3_nt: TGCAGTGCTAGTAGAGGACCCGCTTATAGCAATCAGCCCCAGCATTTT; j_call: TRBJ1-5; d_call: -; clone_size: few; v_call: TRBV20-1
cdr3_aa: CASSSYRPYEQYF; cdr3_nt: TGTGCCAGCAGCTCCTACCGCCCCTACGAGCAGTACTTC; j_call: TRBJ2-7; d_call: -; clone_size: -; v_call: TRBV11-2